Listed here are 22 T cell receptor beta chains from one sample, sequenced in a study of response to subunit inactivated influenza vaccine. TCRdb recomputed calls from the RT-PCR reads with MiXCR, one row per CDR3 protein. In the table there are almost 600,000 distinct CDR3 sequences, 11% to 15% of which are singletons. This specimen consisted of PBMCs from blood, obtained about 11 days after vaccination. The source of these receptors is a man aged 45 to 65 who received an inactivated influenza vaccine.

This clonotype has a handful of counts. CDR3 DNA sequence: TGCGCCAGCAGCGCTACTGGGGTCCACGAGCAGTACTTC. Its translation: CASSATGVHEQYF. This chain connects TRBV5-1 to TRBJ2-7, with D uncertain. CDR1 is SGHRS, CDR2 YFSETQ, per germline. Trimming shortened V by 4 bases and J by 5 bases, and 13 bases separated the two germline ends. The CDR3 has 13 amino acids.

This clonotype turned up a few times. This rearrangement joins TRBV12-3 or TRBV12-4 to TRBJ2-3; D unresolved. V was pared by 4 bases and J by 0 bases, with 8 bases between. This CDR3 is built from 14 residues. The CDR3 region has the DNA TGTGCCAGCAGTTCAGCCCCAAGCACAGATACGCAGTATTTT. This translates into CASSSAPSTDTQYF.

The chain carries TRBV6-5 and TRBJ2-1; the D gene could be TRBD1 or TRBD2 (5 bases each). V lost 2 bases to trimming and J lost 7 bases, with 15 bases between them. The CDR3 is 15 amino acids. Looked up from germline, CDR1 is MNHEY and CDR2 is SVGAGI. CDR3 DNA: TGTGCCAGCAGTTACGGCCTAGCATGGGGGAATGAGCAGTTCTTC. Protein sequence: CASSYGLAWGNEQFF.

Only a few counts were recorded for this clonotype. The genes are TRBV10-3 and TRBJ1-5; D is unresolved. Per germline, CDR1 ENHRY and CDR2 SYGVKD. Trimming took off 0 bases at V and 2 bases at J, with 8 bases between the two ends. This CDR3 contains 15 residues. CDR3 DNA: TGTGCCATCAGTGAGTCGTACGAGGGCAATCAGCCCCAGCATTTT. As protein: CAISESYEGNQPQHF.

This clonotype has a handful of counts. V is TRBV7-9 and J is TRBJ1-1; a possible D gene is TRBD1 (5 bases). V gave up 2 bases and J gave up 1 base, with 11 bases separating them. CDR3 length: 15 residues. Germline loops: CDR1 SEHNR, CDR2 FQNEAQ (reference sequence). CDR3 DNA: TGTGCCAGCAGCTTATTCGGGCAGGGGAACACTGAAGCTTTCTTT. Protein sequence: CASSLFGQGNTEAFF.

This chain connects TRBV4-3 to TRBJ2-7; 8 bases agree with TRBD2. The germline gives CDR1 LGHNA, CDR2 YSLEER. V shed 2 bases and J 6 bases; nucleotides not matched to a gene: 9. This CDR3 region has 15 residues. This CDR3 is CASSQLAGLDREQYF. The CDR3 nucleotides read TGCGCCAGCAGCCAACTAGCGGGCCTAGACCGCGAGCAGTACTTC.

The chain combines TRBV10-3 with TRBJ2-7; maybe TRBD1 (6 bases). CDR1 is ENHRY and CDR2 is SYGVKD in the germline V gene. Between the trimmed V and J ends, which lost 10 bases and 1 base, there was a span of 14 bases. CDR3 length equals 13 residues. The CDR3 DNA is TGTGCCACGCGGACAGAGGGGTCCTACGAGCAGTACTTC. The encoded protein is CATRTEGSYEQYF.

This sequence joins TRBV7-2 and TRBJ1-5; D is unresolved. Germline assignment: CDR1 SGHTA and CDR2 FQGNSA. The length of the CDR3 is 16 residues. Trimming took off 1 base at V and 0 bases at J, with 10 bases between the two ends. This chain's CDR3 is CASSLVGRHSNQPQHF. The CDR3 DNA follows: TGTGCCAGCAGCTTAGTGGGCAGACATAGCAATCAGCCCCAGCATTTT. The full variable domain, in which reference TRBV7-2 and TRBJ1-5 provide the parts outside the CDR3, is GAGVSQSPSNKVTEKGKDVELRCDPISGHTALYWYRQSLGQGLEFLIYFQGNSAPDKSGLPSDRFSAERTGGSVSTLTIQRTQQEDSAVYLCASSLVGRHSNQPQHFGDGTRLSIL.

The rearrangement joins TRBV10-3 to TRBJ2-1; 9 nucleotides align to TRBD2. CDR3 length equals 13 residues. Germline V gene sequence: CDR1 ENHRY, CDR2 SYGVKD. J was trimmed by 8 bases and V by 4 bases; bases with no gene match: 3. Here the CDR3 reads CAISGGLADEQFF. CDR3 DNA sequence: TGTGCCATCAGTGGGGGACTAGCTGATGAGCAGTTCTTC.

The genes are TRBV6-1 and TRBJ2-5; 9 bases map to TRBD1. CDR1 and CDR2 (germline): MNHNS, SASEGT. Unmatched junction bases numbered 9, after V lost 6 bases and J lost 4 bases. The CDR3 length is 15 residues. DNA for the CDR3: TGTGCCAGCAGAAACAGGGGGCAAAATATAGAGACCCAGTACTTC. Protein sequence: CASRNRGQNIETQYF.

The table lists this clonotype with many counts. The chain combines TRBV6-1 with TRBJ2-3; TRBD2 might be the D (5 bases). Trimming removed 2 bases at V and 7 bases at J, with 10 bases between. The length of the CDR3 is 13 residues. The germline CDR1 and CDR2 sequences are MNHNS and SASEGT. CDR3 sequence: CASSELLDHTQYF. The CDR3 nucleotides are TGTGCCAGCAGTGAACTACTAGACCATACGCAGTATTTT.

The chain links TRBV28 to TRBJ1-3; D is undetermined. CDR1 is MDHEN and CDR2 is SYDVKM in the germline V gene. This CDR3 has 14 residues. The V end lost 5 bases, the J end lost 1 base, and 9 bases lay between the germline ends. Here the CDR3 reads CASSGGNSGNTIYF. CDR3 bases: TGTGCCAGCAGTGGAGGGAATTCTGGAAACACCATATATTTT.

This clonotype was seen at least ten times. The gene calls are TRBV12-3 or TRBV12-4 and TRBJ1-1, with D perhaps matching TRBD1 (5 bases). The CDR3 is 13 residues long. Trimming removed 8 bases at V and 11 bases at J, with 21 bases between. The CDR3 DNA sequence: TGTGCCAGCGGACCCGGGACCCCCGTTGGGGCTTTCTTT. Its protein product is CASGPGTPVGAFF.

The J gene is TRBJ1-4, the V gene TRBV7-2; D is uncertain. Germline V CDR1 and CDR2: SGHTA, FQGNSA. The CDR3 spans 13 residues. Between the trimmed V and J ends, which lost 1 base and 7 bases, there was a span of 7 bases. CDR3 loop: CASSLGALEKLFF. CDR3 nucleotides: TGTGCCAGCAGCTTAGGAGCCCTTGAAAAACTGTTTTTT.

The gene calls are TRBV7-2 and TRBJ2-7; D is perhaps TRBD1 or TRBD2 (5 bases each). CDR3 length: 14 residues. Germline loops: CDR1 SGHTA, CDR2 FQGNSA. The germline V and J ends were trimmed by 4 bases and 2 bases, with 12 bases remaining between them. CDR3 nucleotide sequence: TGTGCCAGCAGCTACAGGAGGACAACCTACGAGCAGTACTTC. This gives the protein CASSYRRTTYEQYF.

The chain is built from TRBV6-5 and TRBJ2-7; 9 bases match TRBD1. Germline V gene lookup returns CDR1 MNHEY and CDR2 SVGAGI. Trimming cost V 2 bases and J 6 bases; bases outside gene matches: 8. The CDR3 is made up of 15 amino acids. CDR3 DNA sequence: TGTGCCAGCAGTTACAGAACCGGGACAGGGACCGAGCAGTACTTC. This gives the protein CASSYRTGTGTEQYF.

The table lists this clonotype with a few counts. V usage is TRBV4-2 and J usage is TRBJ2-4; D not resolved. The ends were cut back, 1 base at V and 0 bases at J, with 7 bases in the middle. The CDR3 covers 15 residues. Germline V lookup: CDR1 LGHNA, CDR2 YNFKEQ. The CDR3 sequence: CASSQGPAAKNIQYF. The CDR3 DNA is TGTGCCAGCAGCCAAGGGCCAGCAGCCAAAAACATTCAGTACTTC.

A few counts support this clonotype. V is TRBV4-3 and J is TRBJ2-1; TRBD2 is a possible D gene (5 bases). Germline-derived CDR1 and CDR2 are LGHNA and YSLEER. Between the trimmed V and J ends, which lost 0 bases and 9 bases, there was a span of 18 bases. The CDR3 sequence is 16 residues long. The CDR3 loop reads CASSQDLNLARTEQFF. The DNA for the CDR3 is TGCGCCAGCAGCCAAGATCTTAATCTAGCAAGGACTGAGCAGTTCTTC.

This clonotype was found a few times. V usage is TRBV5-8 and J usage is TRBJ2-1, with D possibly being TRBD1 (6 bases). Germline CDR1 and CDR2: SGHTS and YDEGEE. Trimming removed 1 base at V and 8 bases at J, with 19 bases between. CDR3 length: 16 amino acids. The CDR3 coding sequence is TGTGCCAGCAGCTTGCCCAGAAGGGGGTATGTAGATGAGCAGTTCTTC. Its translation: CASSLPRRGYVDEQFF. The full variable domain, rest sourced from reference TRBV5-8 and TRBJ2-1, is EAGVTQSPTHLIKTRGQQATLRCSPISGHTSVYWYQQALGLGLQFLLWYDEGEERNRGNFPPRFSGRQFPNYSSELNVNALELEDSALYLCASSLPRRGYVDEQFFGPGTRLTVL.

The chain is built from TRBV28 and TRBJ1-6; no clear D gene. Looked up from germline, CDR1 is MDHEN and CDR2 is SYDVKM. The CDR3 consists of 16 residues. The germline V and J ends were trimmed by 5 bases and 0 bases, with 11 bases remaining between them. As DNA, the CDR3 is TGTGCCAGCAGTCCTACTGTGAGCTCCTATAATTCACCCCTCCACTTT. Protein sequence: CASSPTVSSYNSPLHF.

The chain has TRBV3-1 and TRBJ2-3, with D unresolved. Germline V gene data show CDR1 as LGHDT and CDR2 as YNNKEL (reference sequence). The CDR3 consists of 16 residues. The V end was cut by 1 base, the J end by 2 bases, with 13 bases between. This CDR3 reads CASSQGLREYTDTQYF. DNA for the CDR3: TGTGCCAGCAGCCAAGGACTTAGAGAGTACACAGATACGCAGTATTTT.

This chain connects TRBV3-1 to TRBJ1-1, with TRBD1 matching 8 bases. Per the germline V gene, CDR1 is LGHDT and CDR2 is YNNKEL (reference sequence). The CDR3 extends over 14 amino acids. Trimming at V came to 7 bases and at J to 5 bases, leaving 9 bases not matched to a gene. CDR3 residues: CASNGQGAVTEAFF. The CDR3 nucleotides are TGTGCCAGCAACGGGCAGGGGGCTGTGACTGAAGCTTTCTTT.